The 6 T cell receptor beta chains below all came from one sample that was sequenced in a study of T cell changes during pregnancy in multiple sclerosis. TCRdb's table, derived via immunoSEQ multiplex PCR, lists solely in-frame clones and lacks some. The table lists about 40,000 clones, about 87% of them singletons, with around 5.1% in the top ten. This specimen consisted of peripheral blood, obtained in the first trimester of pregnancy. These receptors all stem from a female donor in good health, enrolled as a control in a pregnancy study.

The chain employs TRBV7-2 and TRBJ2-7; 11 positions agree with TRBD2. From germline, CDR1 is SGHTA and CDR2 FQGNSA. V gave up 1 base and J gave up 2 bases; unmatched junction bases: 7. The CDR3 is 17 amino acids. The CDR3 DNA sequence: TGTGCCAGCAGCTTAGACGCTAGCGGGGGGCACCCCTACGAGCAGTACTTC. This codes for CASSLDASGGHPYEQYF.

This clone was observed a single time. This rearrangement joins TRBV7-2 to TRBJ2-1; 8 bases fit TRBD1. Germline CDR1 SGHTA, CDR2 FQGNSA. The CDR3 contains 15 residues. V gave up 3 bases and J gave up 2 bases; unmatched junction bases: 3. This CDR3 reads CASSLTGDTYNEQFF. DNA of the CDR3: TGTGCCAGCAGCTTGACAGGGGATACCTACAATGAGCAGTTCTTC.

About this clone: The same CDR3 arises from other DNA sequences in this sample as well. The chain has TRBV6-4 and TRBJ2-2, with 9 bases lining up with TRBD2. Germline lookup yields CDR1 MRHNA and CDR2 SNTAGT. J was trimmed by 5 bases and V by 5 bases; bases with no gene match: 3. The CDR3 consists of 14 residues. In nucleotides, the CDR3 is TGTGCCAGCAGTTCTAGCGGGGAAACCGGGGAGCTGTTTTTT. This encodes CASSSSGETGELFF.

This rearrangement joins TRBV9 to TRBJ1-1; perhaps TRBD1 as D (6 bases). Trimming left V 8 bases short and J 4 bases short, with 15 bases between. The CDR3 has 13 amino acids. Germline V lookup: CDR1 SGDLS, CDR2 YYNGEE. DNA for the CDR3: TGTGCCAGGGGGGGGCGCTTCCCCACTGAAGCTTTCTTT. This translates into CARGGRFPTEAFF.

The chain employs TRBV5-1 and TRBJ2-1; 7 bases match TRBD1. This CDR3 has 15 amino acids. The trim removed 0 bases at V and 4 bases at J, leaving 4 bases unmatched. The germline gives CDR1 SGHRS, CDR2 YFSETQ. The CDR3 DNA reads as TGCGCCAGCAGCTTGGAACAGGGGCTATACAATGAGCAGTTCTTC. Its protein is CASSLEQGLYNEQFF.

The CDR3 DNA is TGCGCCAGCAGCCAAGGGACTGATACCTACGAGCAGTACTTC. Its translation: CASSQGTDTYEQYF. The genes are TRBV4-3 and TRBJ2-7; D might be TRBD2 (5 bases). Between the trimmed V and J ends, which lost 1 base and 2 bases, there was a span of 9 bases. The germline V gene has CDR1 LGHNA and CDR2 YSLEER. This CDR3 has 14 residues.